The 14 T cell receptor beta chains below all came from one sample that was sequenced in a study of blood T cells in healthy people across ages. Alongside a J-beta primer mix, a sample-barcoded 5' primer served in a second PCR lasting roughly 6 to 12 cycles. Each CDR3 protein gets one entry after TCRdb re-called the 5' RACE reads with MiXCR. The repertoire holds roughly 1,500,000 distinct CDR3 sequences, with around 36% as singletons. Input material: blood. These receptors originate from a woman in her thirties in good health.

This rearrangement joins TRBV5-1 to TRBJ1-1; tentative D call: TRBD1 (6 bases). Germline V gene lookup returns CDR1 SGHRS and CDR2 YFSETQ. With 4 bases removed from V and 5 bases from J, the gap between germline ends came to 21 bases. This CDR3 comprises 16 residues. The CDR3 DNA is TGCGCCAGCAGCCTACAGGGAGGGCGCTTAGTTACTGAAGCTTTCTTT. This codes for CASSLQGGRLVTEAFF.

This chain links TRBV20-1 with TRBJ2-5; TRBD2 aligns across 7 bases. The CDR3 has 18 residues. Germline-derived CDR1 and CDR2 are DFQATT and SNEGSKA (reference sequence). Unmatched junction bases numbered 22, after V lost 2 bases and J lost 7 bases. The CDR3 spells CSARSRPEGAGIPGTQYF. As DNA, the CDR3 is TGCAGTGCTAGATCCCGGCCCGAGGGAGCGGGGATCCCCGGGACCCAGTACTTC.

The chain uses TRBV4-2 and TRBJ2-5, with 10 bases aligning to TRBD2. The DNA end favors TRBJ2-7, so the J call may be wrong. The CDR3 runs 16 residues. Per the germline V gene, CDR1 is LGHNA and CDR2 is YNFKEQ. The CDR3: CASSQARIAGGYEQYF. The CDR3 nucleotides are TGTGCCAGCAGCCAGGCCCGGATAGCGGGGGGATACGAGCAGTACTTC.

The genes are TRBV12-3 or TRBV12-4 and TRBJ2-1, with 7 bases identical to TRBD2. V shed 6 bases and J 4 bases; nucleotides not matched to a gene: 15. This CDR3 region has 17 residues. The CDR3 coding sequence is TGTGCCAGCAGCCGCCTAACCCAGCGGGATCCATACAATGAGCAGTTCTTC. As protein: CASSRLTQRDPYNEQFF.

This clonotype was counted between two and nine times. The rearrangement joins TRBV7-6 to TRBJ2-7; perhaps TRBD2 as D (6 bases). CDR1 SGHVS and CDR2 FNYEAQ come from the germline V gene. The CDR3 spans 14 residues. Deletions cut 1 base from V and 7 bases from J, with 14 bases between. Here the CDR3 DNA reads TGTGCCAGCAGCTTAGTGACACAGGCGGGGGAGCAGTACTTC. This codes for CASSLVTQAGEQYF.

V and J are TRBV24-1 and TRBJ2-3, with D unclear. The CDR3 totals 11 residues. V lost 6 bases to trimming and J lost 6 bases, with 6 bases between them. The germline CDR1 and CDR2 sequences are KGHDR and SFDVKD. The CDR3 DNA follows: TGTGCCACCAGTTTATCGGATACGCAGTATTTT. As protein: CATSLSDTQYF.

This clonotype was seen only a few times. This chain uses TRBV28 with TRBJ1-5; 8 bases align to TRBD1. The germline V gene has CDR1 MDHEN and CDR2 SYDVKM. Germline trimming cut 6 bases from V and 11 bases from J; bases unmatched to any gene: 18. The CDR3 has 16 residues. The CDR3 DNA follows: TGTGCCAGCAGCAATCGGTGGGGCAGGGGGCCTTTAGCCCAGCATTTT. Its protein product is CASSNRWGRGPLAQHF.

This clonotype occurred a few times. The V gene is TRBV18, the J gene TRBJ2-7; D ambiguous. Germline V gives CDR1 KGHSH, CDR2 LQKENI. The CDR3 is 14 amino acids. Deletions cut 1 base from V and 0 bases from J, with 7 bases between. The CDR3: CASSPQGNSYEQYF. The CDR3 nucleotides read TGTGCCAGCTCACCACAAGGCAACTCCTACGAGCAGTACTTC.

This clonotype was counted ten times or more. The chain combines TRBV29-1 with TRBJ1-2, with TRBD1 matching 7 bases. The V segment lost 7 bases and the J segment 7 bases; nucleotides outside the gene matches: 6. Per germline, CDR1 SQVTM and CDR2 ANQGSEA. The CDR3 is made up of 11 amino acids. For the CDR3, the DNA is TGCAGCGGTGACAGGGATGGTGGCTACACCTTC. Amino acids: CSGDRDGGYTF.

The V gene is TRBV20-1, the J gene TRBJ2-5, with TRBD1 identical over 8 bases. The V segment lost 6 bases and the J segment 7 bases; nucleotides outside the gene matches: 13. This CDR3 comprises 14 residues. Germline loops: CDR1 DFQATT, CDR2 SNEGSKA (reference sequence). For the CDR3, the DNA is TGCAGTGCGAGGACAGGGCAAGAACGTGGGACCCAGTACTTC. Protein: CSARTGQERGTQYF.

This clonotype was observed a handful of times. V and J are TRBV20-1 and TRBJ1-4; 10 nucleotides agree with TRBD1. The CDR3 has 14 amino acids. Germline V gene sequence: CDR1 DFQATT, CDR2 SNEGSKA (reference sequence). With V trimmed by 0 bases and J by 6 bases, 1 base remained unmatched. CDR3 DNA: TGCAGTGCTAGAGACGGGACAGGGGATGAAAAACTGTTTTTT. Protein: CSARDGTGDEKLFF.

There are many counts of this clonotype. The J gene is TRBJ2-3, the V gene TRBV20-1, with 8 bases lining up with TRBD2. With 0 bases clipped from V and 1 base from J, the junction kept 3 bases outside the gene matches. This CDR3 contains 15 residues. CDR1 DFQATT and CDR2 SNEGSKA come from the germline V gene (reference sequence). The CDR3 spells CSARDPGGGTDTQYF. The CDR3, as DNA: TGCAGTGCTAGAGATCCGGGAGGGGGCACAGATACGCAGTATTTT.

This clonotype occurred many times. J is TRBJ2-7 and V is TRBV20-1, with 7 positions matching TRBD1. Germline V gene sequence: CDR1 DFQATT, CDR2 SNEGSKA (reference sequence). The CDR3 loop spans 15 amino acids. Trimming took 0 bases from V and 3 from J; bases not matched to a gene: 8. CDR3 in amino acids: CSARDLGQRLYEQYF. The CDR3 DNA reads TGCAGTGCTAGAGATCTGGGACAGAGACTCTACGAGCAGTACTTC.

This clonotype was observed a single time. This may come from a read error, since a much larger clone is one base off. The chain combines TRBV29-1 with TRBJ2-6; no reliable D call. CDR3 size: 14 residues. Germline assignment: CDR1 SQVTM and CDR2 ANQGSEA. DNA of the CDR3: TGCAGCGTTGGACCTTCAGAAGAGGCCAACGTCCCGACTTTC. This sequence encodes CSVGPSEEANVPTF.